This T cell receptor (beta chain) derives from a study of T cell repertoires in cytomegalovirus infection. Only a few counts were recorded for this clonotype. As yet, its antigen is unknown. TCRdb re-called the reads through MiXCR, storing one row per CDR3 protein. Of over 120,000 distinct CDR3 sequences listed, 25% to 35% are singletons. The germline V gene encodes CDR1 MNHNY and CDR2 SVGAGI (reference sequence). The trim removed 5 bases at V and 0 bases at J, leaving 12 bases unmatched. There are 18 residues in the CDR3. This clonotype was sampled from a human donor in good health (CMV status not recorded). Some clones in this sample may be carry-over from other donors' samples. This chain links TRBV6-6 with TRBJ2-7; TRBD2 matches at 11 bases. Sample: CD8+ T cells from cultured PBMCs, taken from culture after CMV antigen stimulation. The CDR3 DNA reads TGTGCCAGCAGTCGAACTAGCGGGGGCCTAAAAAGCTCCTACGAGCAGTACTTC. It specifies CASSRTSGGLKSSYEQYF.